This is a list of T cell receptor beta chains from one sample in a study of T cell changes during pregnancy in multiple sclerosis. Sequencing used immunoSEQ multiplex PCR; TCRdb keeps in-frame clones, though not all of them. The sample yields approximately 88,000 clones, roughly 92% seen once. The sequenced sample was peripheral blood, obtained in the first trimester of pregnancy. Receptor source: a female donor with multiple sclerosis, enrolled in a pregnancy study. Each CDR3 is given with its conserved first and last residue. Each record gives: J gene, D gene, V gene, CDR3 length, clone size, CDR3 DNA, CDR3 protein. D genes are given only for firm matches. Clone sizes are given selectively: once, few, many, or a class where the clone is expanded.

TRBJ1-1 TRBD1 TRBV5-1 13 NA TGCGCCAGCAGCTGGGGACAGGGCACTGAAGCTTTCTTT CASSWGQGTEAFF
TRBJ2-1 TRBD1 TRBV28 16 NA TGTGCCAGCAGTTTAAGCGGACAGGGTCGACTTAATGAGCAGTTCTTC CASSLSGQGRLNEQFF
TRBJ2-1 TRBD2 TRBV5-1 14 NA TGCGCCACCCAGGGACTAGCGGGAGGGCATGAGCAGTTCTTC CATQGLAGGHEQFF
TRBJ2-6 NA TRBV30 12 NA TGTGCCTGGCGGTCTGGGGCCAACGTCCTGACTTTC CAWRSGANVLTF
TRBJ2-1 TRBD1 TRBV7-2 13 NA TGTGCCAGCAGTGGGACAGGGGGCCGCGAGCAGTTCTTC CASSGTGGREQFF
TRBJ1-5 NA TRBV27 12 NA TGTGCCAGCGCCACAGGGTACCAGCCCCAGCATTTT CASATGYQPQHF
TRBJ2-5 TRBD2 TRBV9 17 NA TGTGCCAGCAGCGTAGGTAGTCGGACTAGCGGGCAAGAGACCCAGTACTTC CASSVGSRTSGQETQYF
TRBJ2-7 TRBD2 TRBV5-1 18 NA TGCGCCAGCAGCCTAACCACCTCTCCGGGACTAGTTTTCTACGAGCAGTACTTC CASSLTTSPGLVFYEQYF
TRBJ1-4 TRBD1 TRBV19 14 NA TGTGCCAGTAACCGACAGGGGAAGGATGAAAAACTGTTTTTT CASNRQGKDEKLFF
TRBJ2-7 TRBD1 TRBV7-9 17 NA TGTGCCAGCAGCTTAGCCCCCGGACAGGGGGGCTCCTACGAGCAGTACTTC CASSLAPGQGGSYEQYF
TRBJ2-7 NA TRBV4-1 16 NA TGCGCCAGCAGCCAAGATCCGCTAGCGCCCTCCTACGAGCAGTACTTC CASSQDPLAPSYEQYF
TRBJ2-5 NA TRBV5-6 16 NA TGTGCCAGCAGCTTGATACGGACAAGTGGGTTGGAGACCCAGTACTTC CASSLIRTSGLETQYF
TRBJ1-1 NA TRBV5-1 15 NA TGCGCCAGCAGCTTGGGAGGAGGGATGAACACTGAAGCTTTCTTT CASSLGGGMNTEAFF
TRBJ1-1 TRBD1 TRBV15 13 NA TGTGCCACCAGCCCCGACAGGGGTACTGAAGCTTTCTTT CATSPDRGTEAFF
TRBJ2-5 NA TRBV7-2 11 NA TGTGCCAGCAGCTCCCGGGGGACCCAGTACTTC CASSSRGTQYF
TRBJ2-1 NA TRBV29-1 16 NA TGCAGCGTTGAAGATCTCGGAGGGCTCTCCTACAATGAGCAGTTCTTC CSVEDLGGLSYNEQFF
TRBJ2-1 NA TRBV6-5 15 NA TGTGCCAGCAGTTACAAAACGAGCTCCTACAATGAGCAGTTCTTC CASSYKTSSYNEQFF
TRBJ1-2 NA TRBV28 13 NA TGTGCCAGCTACGACAGACACCTCTATGGCTACACCTTC CASYDRHLYGYTF
TRBJ2-7 TRBD2 TRBV7-8 14 NA TGTGCCAGCAGCTCACTTGCTAGCGGGAATCAGCAGTACTTC CASSSLASGNQQYF
TRBJ2-1 TRBD2 TRBV4-3 16 NA TGCGCCAGCAGCCCTGAGATAGCGGGAGTCTACAATGAGCAGTTCTTC CASSPEIAGVYNEQFF
TRBJ2-3 NA TRBV18 16 NA TGTGCCAGCTCACCCTATGGCGGTCCGCCGAGAGATACGCAGTATTTT CASSPYGGPPRDTQYF
TRBJ2-7 TRBD1 TRBV30 15 NA TGTGCCTGGAGTGGTTGGGGACAGGGGTCTGACGAGCAGTACTTC CAWSGWGQGSDEQYF
TRBJ2-3 NA TRBV19 15 NA TGTGCCAGTAGTATAGATCTGTGGGCCACAGATACGCAGTATTTT CASSIDLWATDTQYF
TRBJ1-1 TRBD1 TRBV2 14 NA TGTGCCAGCTCCACCCAGGGGGGCGGCACTGAAGCTTTCTTT CASSTQGGGTEAFF
TRBJ2-5 TRBD2 TRBV9 16 NA TGTGCCAGCAGCGTGGGTAGCGGGAGAGGTGTGGAGACCCAGTACTTC CASSVGSGRGVETQYF
TRBJ2-1 TRBD2 TRBV9 15 NA TGTGCCAGCAGCGTAGGACTAGCGGATTACAATGAGCAGTTCTTC CASSVGLADYNEQFF
TRBJ2-2 NA TRBV18 14 NA TGTGCCAGCTCACCGAAGATCGGCACCGGGGAGCTGTTTTTT CASSPKIGTGELFF
TRBJ2-7 NA TRBV19 14 NA TGTGCCAGTTCAGATCTAGGGAGATTCTACGAGCAGTACTTC CASSDLGRFYEQYF
TRBJ1-4 TRBD1 TRBV15 16 NA TGTGCCACCAGCAGAGATCAGGACAGGGGAGGGGAAAAACTGTTTTTT CATSRDQDRGGEKLFF
TRBJ2-6 NA TRBV27 16 NA TGTGCCAGCAGTTTTTTTGGGGCGGCTGGGGCCAACGTCCTGACTTTC CASSFFGAAGANVLTF
TRBJ1-1 NA TRBV5-5 17 NA TGTGCCAGCACCCGGGAGGATGTGGTACTATCGAACACTGAAGCTTTCTTT CASTREDVVLSNTEAFF
TRBJ2-7 NA TRBV7-8 13 NA TGTGCCAGCAGCTTTGACTTTTCCTACGAGCAGTACTTC CASSFDFSYEQYF
TRBJ2-7 NA TRBV6-5 11 once TGTGCCACCTCCGACCGGGACGAGCAGTACTTC CATSDRDEQYF
TRBJ2-3 NA TRBV28 15 NA TGTGCCAGCAGTGGTCAATGGGCAGGGCCAGATACGCAGTATTTT CASSGQWAGPDTQYF
TRBJ2-1 NA TRBV4-2 14 NA TGTGCCAGCAGTCGAGTCCGCGCAGGGGATGAGCAGTTCTTC CASSRVRAGDEQFF
TRBJ2-1 TRBD2 TRBV6-6 14 few TGTGCCAGCAGTTACTCGACTAGCTCCGATGAGCAGTTCTTC CASSYSTSSDEQFF